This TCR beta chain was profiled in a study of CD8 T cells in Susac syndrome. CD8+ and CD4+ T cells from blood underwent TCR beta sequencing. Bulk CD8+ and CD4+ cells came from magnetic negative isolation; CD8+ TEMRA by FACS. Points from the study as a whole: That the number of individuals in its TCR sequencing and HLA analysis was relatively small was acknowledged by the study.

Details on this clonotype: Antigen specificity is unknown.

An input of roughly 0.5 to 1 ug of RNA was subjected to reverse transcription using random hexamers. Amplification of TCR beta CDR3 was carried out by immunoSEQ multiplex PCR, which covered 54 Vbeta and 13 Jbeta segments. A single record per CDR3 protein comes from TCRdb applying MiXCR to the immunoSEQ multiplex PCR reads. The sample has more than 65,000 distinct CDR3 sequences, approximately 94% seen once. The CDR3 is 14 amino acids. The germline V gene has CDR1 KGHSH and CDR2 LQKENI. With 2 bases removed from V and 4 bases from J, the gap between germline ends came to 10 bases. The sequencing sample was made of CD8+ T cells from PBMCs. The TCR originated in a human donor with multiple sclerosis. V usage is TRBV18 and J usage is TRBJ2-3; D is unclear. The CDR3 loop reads CASSPDQRPDTQYF. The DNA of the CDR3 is TGTGCCAGCTCACCAGACCAAAGACCAGATACGCAGTATTTT.